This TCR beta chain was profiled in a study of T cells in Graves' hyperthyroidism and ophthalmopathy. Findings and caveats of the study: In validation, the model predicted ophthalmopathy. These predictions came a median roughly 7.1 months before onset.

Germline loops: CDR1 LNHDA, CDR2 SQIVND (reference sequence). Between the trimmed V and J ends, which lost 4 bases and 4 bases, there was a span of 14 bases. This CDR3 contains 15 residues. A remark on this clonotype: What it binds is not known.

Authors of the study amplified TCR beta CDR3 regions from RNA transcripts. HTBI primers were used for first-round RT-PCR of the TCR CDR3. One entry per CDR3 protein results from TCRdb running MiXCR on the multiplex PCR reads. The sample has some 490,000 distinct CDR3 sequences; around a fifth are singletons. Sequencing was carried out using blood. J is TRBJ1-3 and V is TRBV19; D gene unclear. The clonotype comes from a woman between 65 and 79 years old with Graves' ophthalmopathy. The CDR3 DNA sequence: TGTGCCAGTAGTAGAACGGCCCCAGGAGGAAACACCATATATTTT. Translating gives CASSRTAPGGNTIYF.